This T cell receptor (beta chain) comes out of a study of response to subunit inactivated influenza vaccine. MiXCR was run by TCRdb on the RT-PCR reads, yielding one entry per CDR3 protein. This sample carries 150,000 to 200,000 distinct CDR3 sequences, over 9.5% of them seen once, and the ten largest clones take over 25%. The sample holds many counts of this clonotype. V lost 3 bases and J lost 4; bases outside the gene matches: 2. This CDR3 spans 13 amino acids. Germline assignment: CDR1 MNHEY and CDR2 SMNVEV (reference sequence). The sample was also reused in another study, on T cells expressing NK-cell markers. This second study notes: With UMIs, 5'RACE template switching was used to make TCR beta cDNA.

The sample was CD8+ T cells sorted from PBMCs, taken about 12 days after vaccination. The gene calls are TRBV27 and TRBJ2-7, with 8 bases fitting TRBD1. The receptor comes from a man between 50 and 59 years old who received an inactivated influenza vaccine. CDR3 amino acids: CASSFGTGYEQYF. The CDR3 bases are TGTGCCAGCAGTTTCGGGACAGGTTACGAGCAGTACTTC.